Sequencing of this TCR beta chain was carried out in a study of beta chain features in type 1 diabetes. Study-wide findings and caveats: Overrepresentation of cells with high TCR expression could result from cDNA sequencing. Moderate but significant shortening of TCRB CDR3s was recorded in all four CD4+ subsets from Type 1 diabetes patients.

Based on CD45RO/CCR7/CD25/CD127/CD95/CD27, CD4+ regulatory, stem cell-like memory, naive and central memory cells were sorted. Sorted populations all exceeded 95% purity. Reverse transcribing all isolated RNA meant expressed TCRB transcripts were sequenced. Assay used: immunoSEQ multiplex PCR; TCRdb lists only in-frame clones, some missing. The sample gives some 240,000 clones, roughly 17% of which show up once; 0.065% to 0.1% is in the top ten. This clone turned up a few times. Its specificity is unknown. The CDR3 loop spans 11 amino acids. Germline V gene data show CDR1 as DFQATT and CDR2 as SNEGSKA (reference sequence). V was pared by 4 bases and J by 6 bases, with 0 bases of the junction left unmatched.

The chain links TRBV20-1 to TRBJ1-5; 7 bases are a match to TRBD1. This TCR derives from a young man with type 1 diabetes. What was sequenced was naive CD4+ T cells from blood. Here the CDR3 DNA reads TGCAGTGCTACAGGGGGTCAGCCCCAGCATTTT. This encodes CSATGGQPQHF.